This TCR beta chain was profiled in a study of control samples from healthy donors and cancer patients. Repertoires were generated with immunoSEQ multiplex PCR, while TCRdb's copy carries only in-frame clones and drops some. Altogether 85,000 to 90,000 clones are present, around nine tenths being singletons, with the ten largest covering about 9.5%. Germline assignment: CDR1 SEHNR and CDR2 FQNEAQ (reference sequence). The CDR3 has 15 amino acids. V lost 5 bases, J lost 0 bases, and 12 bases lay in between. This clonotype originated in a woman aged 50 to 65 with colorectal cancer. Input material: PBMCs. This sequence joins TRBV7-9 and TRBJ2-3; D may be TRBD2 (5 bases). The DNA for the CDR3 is TGTGCCAGCAGCCCCGTAACGGGGAGCACAGATACGCAGTATTTT. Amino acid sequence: CASSPVTGSTDTQYF.